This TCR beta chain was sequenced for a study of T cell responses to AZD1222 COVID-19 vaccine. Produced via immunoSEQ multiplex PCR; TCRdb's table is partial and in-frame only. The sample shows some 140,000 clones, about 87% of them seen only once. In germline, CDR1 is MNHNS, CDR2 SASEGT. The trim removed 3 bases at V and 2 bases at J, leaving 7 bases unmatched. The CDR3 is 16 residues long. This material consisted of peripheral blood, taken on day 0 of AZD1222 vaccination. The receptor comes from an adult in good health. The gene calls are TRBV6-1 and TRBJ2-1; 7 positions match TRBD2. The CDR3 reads CASSEQLAMAYNEQFF. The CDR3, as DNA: TGTGCCAGCAGTGAGCAACTAGCGATGGCCTACAATGAGCAGTTCTTC.